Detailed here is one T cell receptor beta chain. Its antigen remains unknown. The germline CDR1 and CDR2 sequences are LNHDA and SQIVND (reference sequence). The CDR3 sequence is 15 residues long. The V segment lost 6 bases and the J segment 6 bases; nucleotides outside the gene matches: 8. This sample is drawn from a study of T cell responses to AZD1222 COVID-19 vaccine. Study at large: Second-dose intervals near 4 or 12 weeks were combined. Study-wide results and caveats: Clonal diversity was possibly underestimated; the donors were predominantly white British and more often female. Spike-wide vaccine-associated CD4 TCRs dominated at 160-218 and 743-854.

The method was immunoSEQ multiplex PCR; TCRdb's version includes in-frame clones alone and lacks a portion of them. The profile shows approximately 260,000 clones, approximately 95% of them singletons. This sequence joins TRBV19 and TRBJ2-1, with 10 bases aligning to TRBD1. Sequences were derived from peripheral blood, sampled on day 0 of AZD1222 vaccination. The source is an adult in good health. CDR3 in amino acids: CASRAPGQGINEQFF. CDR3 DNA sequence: TGTGCCAGTAGAGCCCCGGGACAGGGGATCAATGAGCAGTTCTTC.